These T cell receptor beta chains were read from a single sample in a study of blood T cell repertoires in COVID-19. Profiling relied on immunoSEQ multiplex PCR, and the TCRdb table lists in-frame clones only, not all of them. The table records some 53,000 clones, more than 75% of them present only once. Sequenced material: peripheral blood. These receptors were taken from a man in his 70s with acute or convalescent COVID-19. Each CDR3 is given with its conserved first and last residue. The order of the fields is D gene, V gene, clone size, CDR3 length, J gene, CDR3 DNA, CDR3 protein. A D gene is named only where the DNA matches it firmly. Clone size is given for some rows only: seen once, a few or many times, or a class if the clone is expanded.

>TRBD1|TRBV29-1|once|14|TRBJ2-7
TGCAGCGGCCAGGGTAGGGGGCCTTCCTACGAGCAGTACTTC
CSGQGRGPSYEQYF
>TRBD2|TRBV5-1|NA|16|TRBJ2-1
TGCGCCAGCAGCTTGGCCAGAGCGGGAGGGGTCAATGAGCAGTTCTTC
CASSLARAGGVNEQFF
>TRBD2|TRBV6-5|NA|12|TRBJ2-1
TGTGCCAGCTCCGGGACTAGGTATGAGCAGTTCTTC
CASSGTRYEQFF
>TRBD2|TRBV27|many|15|TRBJ2-1
TGTGCCAGCAGTTCGGGACTAGCGGGGAGCAATGAGCAGTTCTTC
CASSSGLAGSNEQFF
>TRBD1|TRBV2|NA|15|TRBJ2-1
TGTGCCAGCAGTAGAGGACAGGGGGCTGTGGATGAGCAGTTCTTC
CASSRGQGAVDEQFF
>TRBD2|TRBV27|NA|14|TRBJ2-6
TGTGCCAGCAGGGGAGGGTCTGGGGCCAACGTCCTGACTTTC
CASRGGSGANVLTF
>NA|TRBV6-5|NA|14|TRBJ1-5
TGTGCCAGCACTTACGGGCAGGGCGGACAGCCCCAGCATTTT
CASTYGQGGQPQHF
>NA|TRBV28|NA|15|TRBJ2-3
TGTGCCAGCAGTTTTCAGGGCCCTACCACAGATACGCAGTATTTT
CASSFQGPTTDTQYF
>NA|TRBV3-1/TRBV3-2|few|12|TRBJ2-5
TGTGCCAGCTCCCAGGGGCTCGGGACCCAGTACTTC
CASSQGLGTQYF
>NA|TRBV2|NA|15|TRBJ2-2
TGTGCCAGCAGTGTAGATGGTGTGGACACCGGGGAGCTGTTTTTT
CASSVDGVDTGELFF
>TRBD1|TRBV7-9|NA|14|TRBJ1-1
TGTGCCAGCAGCCACAGGGACAGCCAGGGGGAAGCTTTCTTT
CASSHRDSQGEAFF
>TRBD2|TRBV5-1|NA|15|TRBJ2-1
TGCGCCAGCAGCTTGGATCTAGCGGATTACAATGAGCAGTTCTTC
CASSLDLADYNEQFF
>NA|TRBV2|NA|14|TRBJ1-1
TGTGCCAGCATATTACCCGGACAGAACACTGAAGCTTTCTTT
CASILPGQNTEAFF
>NA|TRBV18|few|12|TRBJ1-1
TGTGCCAGCTCACCAGAGACAGGTGAAGCTTTCTTT
CASSPETGEAFF
>TRBD2|TRBV7-9|once|15|TRBJ2-1
TGTGCCAGCCCGAAGCGGGAGGGCCGGTACAATGAGCAGTTCTTC
CASPKREGRYNEQFF
>NA|TRBV28|NA|13|TRBJ1-2
TGTGCCAGCAGTTTTGGACTAAACTATGGCTACACCTTC
CASSFGLNYGYTF
>NA|TRBV5-1|NA|15|TRBJ1-6
TGCGCCAGCAGTCAATATGACAGCCTACGTTCACCCCTCCACTTT
CASSQYDSLRSPLHF
>NA|TRBV9|NA|15|TRBJ1-6
TGTGCCAGCAGCCCTGGGACTGTCTATAATTCACCCCTCCACTTT
CASSPGTVYNSPLHF
>TRBD1|TRBV5-4|NA|15|TRBJ1-6
TGTGCCAGCAGCTTGGGACAGGGTGGGTATTCACCCCTCCACTTT
CASSLGQGGYSPLHF
>TRBD2|TRBV6-2/TRBV6-3|NA|18|TRBJ2-3
TGTGCCAGCAGTTATTGGCGGGGGGGACCTGACGTCGAAGATACGCAGTATTTT
CASSYWRGGPDVEDTQYF
>NA|TRBV2|NA|13|TRBJ2-1
TGTGCCAGCAAACTCGATTGGAGGGATGAGCAGTTCTTC
CASKLDWRDEQFF
>TRBD1|TRBV18|NA|13|TRBJ2-5
TGTGCCAGCTCACGGGGACAGCAAGAGACCCAGTACTTC
CASSRGQQETQYF
>NA|TRBV7-3|NA|12|TRBJ1-1
TGTGCCAGCAGCTCCGGGGGCACTGAAGCTTTCTTT
CASSSGGTEAFF
>TRBD1|TRBV9|few|15|TRBJ1-1
TGTGCCAGCAGCGTAGCTACAGGGGGCAGTTATGAAGCTTTCTTT
CASSVATGGSYEAFF
>NA|TRBV2|NA|14|TRBJ1-1
TGTGCCAGCAGTCAGCGGGGTAAAGGGACTGAAGCTTTCTTT
CASSQRGKGTEAFF
>TRBD2|TRBV7-2|NA|16|TRBJ2-3
TGTGCCAGCAGCCCCGCCGCGGGAGCGGGCCCCCATACGCAGTATTTT
CASSPAAGAGPHTQYF
>NA|TRBV18|NA|14|TRBJ1-3
TGTGCCAGCTCACCAGGAGCCTCTGGAAACACCATATATTTT
CASSPGASGNTIYF
>NA|TRBV14|NA|13|TRBJ2-7
TGTGCCAGCAGCCCGCAGTCATTCTACGAGCAGTACTTC
CASSPQSFYEQYF
>TRBD1|TRBV4-1|NA|16|TRBJ1-5
TGCGCCAGCAGCCTACGCGAGGGGGCCGGCAATCAGCCCCAGCATTTT
CASSLREGAGNQPQHF
>TRBD1|TRBV19|NA|14|TRBJ1-1
TGTGCCAGTAGTGGCTGGGACAGGGATACTGAAGCTTTCTTT
CASSGWDRDTEAFF
>TRBD1|TRBV30|NA|11|TRBJ2-7
TGTGCCTGGGACAGGGCCTACGAGCAGTACTTC
CAWDRAYEQYF
>NA|TRBV19|NA|14|TRBJ2-7
TGTGCCAGTAGTACAGGACTGAACCTCTACGAGCAGTACTTC
CASSTGLNLYEQYF
>TRBD2|TRBV19|NA|17|TRBJ2-3
TGTGCCAGTAGTGACAGGACTAGCGGGATCCATGGGGATACGCAGTATTTT
CASSDRTSGIHGDTQYF
>TRBD1|TRBV7-2|NA|14|TRBJ1-2
TGTGCCAGCAGTCGACAGGGGGCGCCGCCTGGCTACACCTTC
CASSRQGAPPGYTF
>NA|TRBV3-1/TRBV3-2|NA|12|TRBJ2-3
TGTCTGGGGGGACTCCCCGTAGATACGCAGTATTTT
CLGGLPVDTQYF
>TRBD1|TRBV29-1|NA|12|TRBJ1-3
TGCAGCGTTTCTAGGACAGGGGATACCATATATTTT
CSVSRTGDTIYF
>TRBD1|TRBV5-1|NA|14|TRBJ1-5
TGCGCCAGCAGTACAGGGGGAGACAATCAGCCCCAGCATTTT
CASSTGGDNQPQHF
>NA|TRBV7-2|NA|14|TRBJ1-1
TGTGCCAGCAGCCCCGGCGCAGGGCGAACTGAAGCTTTCTTT
CASSPGAGRTEAFF
>TRBD1|TRBV11-3|few|14|TRBJ1-5
TGTGCCAGCAGCCCGACAGGGGGCTGCCAGCCCCAGCATTTT
CASSPTGGCQPQHF
>NA|TRBV2|NA|13|TRBJ1-1
TGTGCCTTTCAAGCACCGGGGAACACTGAAGCTTTCTTT
CAFQAPGNTEAFF
>NA|TRBV29-1|NA|12|TRBJ1-2
TGCAGCGTTCGGGGGGCGAATTATGGCTACACCTTC
CSVRGANYGYTF
>NA|TRBV12-3/TRBV12-4|NA|13|TRBJ1-1
TGTGCCAGCAGTTTGAGGCAAGGGGTTGAAGCTTTCTTT
CASSLRQGVEAFF
>TRBD2|TRBV5-1|NA|16|TRBJ2-7
TGCGCCAGCAGCCCCCCCCTAGCGGGTACCGCCAACGAGCAGTACTTC
CASSPPLAGTANEQYF
>NA|TRBV6-5|NA|15|TRBJ1-6
TGTGCCAGCAGTAGGGAGGGTCCTGTTTATTCACCCCTCCACTTT
CASSREGPVYSPLHF
>TRBD1|TRBV7-9|NA|16|TRBJ1-2
TGTGCCAGCAGCCCCCGGGACAGGGACGGGAACTATGGCTACACCTTC
CASSPRDRDGNYGYTF
>NA|TRBV7-3|NA|15|TRBJ2-6
TGTGCCAGCAGCAGACAGCCCTCTGGGGCCAACGTCCTGACTTTC
CASSRQPSGANVLTF
>NA|TRBV6-1|once|16|TRBJ2-3
TGTGCCAGCAGTGAACGGTGGGAGGACCCCACAGATACGCAGTATTTT
CASSERWEDPTDTQYF
>TRBD1|TRBV25-1|NA|18|TRBJ2-5
TGTGCCAGCAGCCAACTCAACAGGGGGAAAGGTTTCCCGGAGACCCAGTACTTC
CASSQLNRGKGFPETQYF
>TRBD1|TRBV5-1|once|14|TRBJ1-2
TGCGCCAGCAGCGTGGGGACAGGGGGAATGGGCTACACCTTC
CASSVGTGGMGYTF
>NA|TRBV18|once|14|TRBJ1-6
TGTGCCAGCTCAACCCAGGACTATAATTCACCCCTCCACTTT
CASSTQDYNSPLHF
>NA|TRBV6-5|NA|15|TRBJ2-4
TGTGCCAGCAGTTACTCGAACATAGCCAAAAACATTCAGTACTTC
CASSYSNIAKNIQYF
>NA|TRBV7-9|NA|14|TRBJ1-6
TGTGCCAGCAGATCGACAGCCTATAATTCACCCCTCCACTTT
CASRSTAYNSPLHF